The sequence of this T cell receptor beta chain was determined in a study of response to subunit inactivated influenza vaccine. Findings and limits, study-wide: Each seasonal influenza vaccination recruits few new T cells, the authors suggested.

TCRdb fed the RT-PCR reads into MiXCR, producing one record per CDR3 protein. This sample has around 600,000 distinct CDR3 sequences, with about 11% found just once. The sample holds a few counts of this clonotype. Antigen unknown. CDR3 length equals 18 residues. Per germline, CDR1 KGHDR and CDR2 SFDVKD. V shed 4 bases and J shed 6 bases, with 24 bases lying between them. These records were also assigned to another study, of T cells expressing NK-cell markers. That source notes: TCR beta libraries carry UMIs added by 5'RACE template switching. According to the study, TCR beta repertoires originated from sorted CD3+CD56+NKG2C+, CD3+CD56+NKG2C- and CD3+CD56-NKG2C+ T cells. In 5 to 7 donors, dominant CD3+CD56+NKG2C+ clones formed roughly 1.0-7.5% of CD8+ cells.

This receptor was obtained from a man in his fifties who received an inactivated influenza vaccine. V is TRBV24-1 and J is TRBJ2-1; no clear D. This specimen consisted of PBMCs from blood, obtained on the day of vaccination. CDR3 bases: TGTGCCACCAGTGACCGAAATACCGGCCGAAGTAGTTTCAATGAGCAGTTCTTC. As protein: CATSDRNTGRSSFNEQFF.